The 11 T cell receptor beta chains reported below all come from one sample, sequenced in a study of cytomegalovirus exposure and HLA in healthy donors. Profiling relied on immunoSEQ multiplex PCR, and the TCRdb table lists in-frame clones only, not all of them. Of tens of thousands of clones in the sample, approximately 95% were seen once. The sequencing sample was made of PBMCs. The receptors derive from a man between 18 and 35 years old in good health and CMV-seronegative.

The rearrangement uses TRBV7-9 and TRBJ1-1; D remains unclear. The germline V and J ends were trimmed by 5 bases and 6 bases, with 10 bases remaining between them. This CDR3 contains 12 residues. Germline V gives CDR1 SEHNR, CDR2 FQNEAQ (reference sequence). The CDR3 protein is CASSGDGSEAFF. CDR3 sequence (DNA): TGTGCCAGCAGCGGAGACGGATCTGAAGCTTTCTTT.

This clone has just a few counts. The chain uses TRBV2 and TRBJ1-1; 10 nucleotides line up with TRBD1. V lost 2 bases to trimming and J lost 4 bases; unmatched junction nucleotides: 7. The CDR3 loop spans 16 amino acids. The germline gives CDR1 SNHLY, CDR2 FYNNEI. CDR3 in amino acids: CASSEWQGQGTTEAFF. The CDR3 bases are TGTGCCAGCAGTGAATGGCAGGGACAGGGGACCACTGAAGCTTTCTTT. The full variable domain, rest sourced from reference TRBV2 and TRBJ1-1, is EPEVTQTPSHQVTQMGQEVILRCVPISNHLYFYWYRQILGQKVEFLVSFYNNEISEKSEIFDDQFSVERPDGSNFTLKIRSTKLEDSAMYFCASSEWQGQGTTEAFFGQGTRLTVV.

This clone has a handful of counts. CDR3 sequence reads: CASSPRTGEVVSPLHF. In DNA, the CDR3 is TGTGCCAGCAGCCCCCGGACAGGGGAAGTAGTTTCACCCCTCCACTTT. The V and J genes are TRBV11-2 and TRBJ1-6; TRBD1 agrees at 9 bases. Trimming cost V 5 bases and J 9 bases; bases outside gene matches: 11. Germline CDR1 reads SGHAT; CDR2 reads FQNNGV. CDR3 length: 16 amino acids.

The V and J genes are TRBV7-3 and TRBJ2-3; 11 bases line up with TRBD2. Trimming took 6 bases from V and 0 from J; bases not matched to a gene: 14. The CDR3 loop spans 19 amino acids. CDR1 and CDR2 (germline): SGHTA, FQGTGA. In DNA, the CDR3 is TGTGCCAGCAGTCCGGGCCCTAGCGGGGGGCTTACTAGCACAGATACGCAGTATTTT. As protein: CASSPGPSGGLTSTDTQYF. Together with reference TRBV7-3 and TRBJ2-3, the CDR3 gives the full variable domain: GAGVSQTPSNKVTEKGKYVELRCDPISGHTALYWYRQSLGQGPEFLIYFQGTGAADDSGLPNDRFFAVRPEGSVSTLKIQRTERGDSAVYLCASSPGPSGGLTSTDTQYFGPGTRLTVL.

The chain carries TRBV6-6 and TRBJ1-1, with 7 positions matching TRBD1. CDR3 length: 14 residues. With V trimmed by 4 bases and J by 3 bases, 5 bases remained unmatched. Germline CDR1 MNHNY, CDR2 SVGAGI (reference sequence). In nucleotides, the CDR3 is TGTGCCAGCAGTTCGAGGGGGCGGGACACTGAAGCTTTCTTT. This codes for CASSSRGRDTEAFF.

This sequence joins TRBV7-3 and TRBJ1-1, with D possibly being TRBD1 (5 bases). The CDR3 extends over 14 amino acids. V shed 0 bases and J shed 4 bases, with 9 bases lying between them. The germline V gene has CDR1 SGHTA and CDR2 FQGTGA. The CDR3 DNA reads as TGTGCCAGCAGCTTAACGGGGGGTGGCACTGAAGCTTTCTTT. Amino acids: CASSLTGGGTEAFF.

This clone has only one observation. This chain links TRBV7-9 with TRBJ1-1; possibly TRBD1 for D (6 bases). In germline, CDR1 is SEHNR, CDR2 FQNEAQ (reference sequence). The ends were cut back, 5 bases at V and 2 bases at J, with 12 bases in the middle. The length of the CDR3 is 14 residues. CDR3 residues: CASSIQGINTEAFF. Here the CDR3 DNA reads TGTGCCAGCAGCATTCAGGGGATAAACACTGAAGCTTTCTTT.

The V gene is TRBV19, the J gene TRBJ1-1; D remains unclear. The CDR3 extends over 13 amino acids. Between the trimmed V and J ends, which lost 0 bases and 4 bases, there was a span of 6 bases. CDR1 LNHDA and CDR2 SQIVND come from the germline V gene (reference sequence). The CDR3 region has the DNA TGTGCCAGTAGTATAGACAGGCGCACTGAAGCTTTCTTT. Translated, it gives CASSIDRRTEAFF.

The chain joins TRBV5-6 to TRBJ2-5; 10 nucleotides line up with TRBD2. The CDR3 totals 17 residues. J lost 4 bases, V lost 2 bases, and 11 bases had no gene match. In germline, CDR1 is SGHDT, CDR2 YYEEEE. The CDR3: CASSFDVGAGGLETQYF. The CDR3 nucleotides read TGTGCCAGCAGCTTTGATGTTGGAGCGGGGGGGTTAGAGACCCAGTACTTC.

The rearrangement links TRBV5-4 to TRBJ2-3; 8 bases agree with TRBD2. The CDR3 loop spans 15 amino acids. Germline V gene sequence: CDR1 SGHNT, CDR2 YYREEE (reference sequence). V gave up 2 bases and J gave up 1 base; unmatched junction bases: 3. The CDR3 region has the DNA TGTGCCAGCAGCTTCGGGGGGGCAGGCACAGATACGCAGTATTTT. Protein: CASSFGGAGTDTQYF.

The count of this clone is one. DNA of the CDR3: TGTGCCAGTAGTACGGGGGGATCGAATGAGCAGTTCTTC. It translates to CASSTGGSNEQFF. This chain joins TRBV19 and TRBJ2-1, with TRBD2 matching 7 bases. CDR3 size: 13 residues. Germline CDR1 is LNHDA and CDR2 is SQIVND (reference sequence). J was trimmed by 7 bases and V by 4 bases; bases with no gene match: 4.